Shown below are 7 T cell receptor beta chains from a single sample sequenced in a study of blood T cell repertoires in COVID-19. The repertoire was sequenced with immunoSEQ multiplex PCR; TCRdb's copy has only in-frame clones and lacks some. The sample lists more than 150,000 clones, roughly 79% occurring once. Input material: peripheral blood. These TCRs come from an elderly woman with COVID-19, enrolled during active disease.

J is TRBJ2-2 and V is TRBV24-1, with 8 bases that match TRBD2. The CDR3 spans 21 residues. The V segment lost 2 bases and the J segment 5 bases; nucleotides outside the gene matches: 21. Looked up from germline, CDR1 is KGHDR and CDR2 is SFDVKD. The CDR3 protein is CATSDSPTPHREGRPTGELFF. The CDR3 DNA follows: TGTGCCACCAGTGATTCCCCAACTCCCCACCGGGAGGGCCGCCCGACCGGGGAGCTGTTTTTT.

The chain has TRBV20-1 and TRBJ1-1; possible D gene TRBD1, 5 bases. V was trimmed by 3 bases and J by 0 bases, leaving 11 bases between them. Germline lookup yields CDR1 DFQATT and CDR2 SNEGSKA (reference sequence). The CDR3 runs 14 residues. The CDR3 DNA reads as TGCAGTGCTAGTCCCAGGGCCCTGAACACTGAAGCTTTCTTT. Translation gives CSASPRALNTEAFF.

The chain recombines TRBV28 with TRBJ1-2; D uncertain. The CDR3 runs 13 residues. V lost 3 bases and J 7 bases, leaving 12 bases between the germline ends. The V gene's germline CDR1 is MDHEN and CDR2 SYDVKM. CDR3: CASSLEGSGGYTF. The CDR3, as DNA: TGTGCCAGCAGTTTGGAGGGTTCGGGTGGCTACACCTTC.

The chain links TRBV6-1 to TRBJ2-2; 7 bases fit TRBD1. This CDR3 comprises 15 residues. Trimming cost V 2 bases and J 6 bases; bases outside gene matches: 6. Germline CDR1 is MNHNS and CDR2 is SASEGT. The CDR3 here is CASSERGLWAGELFF. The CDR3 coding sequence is TGTGCCAGCAGTGAAAGGGGGCTTTGGGCCGGGGAGCTGTTTTTT.

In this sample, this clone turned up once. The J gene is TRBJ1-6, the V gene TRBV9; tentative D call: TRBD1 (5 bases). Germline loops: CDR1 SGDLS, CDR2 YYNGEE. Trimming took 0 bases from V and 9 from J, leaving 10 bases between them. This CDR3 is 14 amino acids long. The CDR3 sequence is CASSVEGQGSPLHF. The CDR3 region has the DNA TGTGCCAGCAGCGTAGAGGGGCAGGGTTCACCCCTCCACTTT. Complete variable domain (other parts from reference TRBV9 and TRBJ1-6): DSGVTQTPKHLITATGQRVTLRCSPRSGDLSVYWYQQSLDQGLQFLIQYYNGEERAKGNILERFSAQQFPDLHSELNLSSLELGDSALYFCASSVEGQGSPLHFGNGTRLTVT.

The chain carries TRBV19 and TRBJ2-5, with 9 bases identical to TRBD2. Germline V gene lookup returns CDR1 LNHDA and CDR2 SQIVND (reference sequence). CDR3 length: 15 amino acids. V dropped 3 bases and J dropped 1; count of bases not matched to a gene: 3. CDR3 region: CASSILAGLQETQYF. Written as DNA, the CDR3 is TGTGCCAGTAGTATCCTAGCGGGGCTCCAAGAGACCCAGTACTTC.

Here the CDR3 DNA reads TGTGCCAGCAGCCAAGACCACAAGGGGGATACGCAGTATTTT. Protein: CASSQDHKGDTQYF. The chain couples TRBV4-2 to TRBJ2-3, with D possibly TRBD1 on 5 matching bases. This CDR3 comprises 14 residues. The V and J ends lost 0 bases and 6 bases respectively, with 10 bases between them. CDR1 LGHNA and CDR2 YNFKEQ come from the germline V gene.